Following are 21 T cell receptor beta chains from one sample sequenced in a study of T-cell reconstitution after alpha-beta-depleted transplantation in children. Unique molecular identifiers were incorporated when the TCRbeta library was constructed. From the PCR reads, TCRdb called clonotypes with MiXCR, one entry per CDR3 protein. The sample carries over 400,000 distinct CDR3 sequences, around two fifths recorded once. The sequences come from PBMCs, collected before TCRalphabeta/CD19-depleted stem cell transplant. The receptors originated from a girl aged 2-10 years with aplastic anemia, due to receive a stem cell transplant.

This clonotype was seen more than once but under ten times. The chain joins TRBV24-1 to TRBJ2-1; D gene uncertain. Looked up from germline, CDR1 is KGHDR and CDR2 is SFDVKD. The CDR3 totals 14 residues. The ends were cut back, 5 bases at V and 4 bases at J, with 11 bases in the middle. As DNA, the CDR3 is TGTGCCACCAGTGCTCTAGACGGATACAATGAGCAGTTCTTC. This gives the protein CATSALDGYNEQFF.

This clonotype was seen only a few times. The chain links TRBV12-3 or TRBV12-4 to TRBJ2-6, with D unresolved. V was shortened by 11 bases and J by 0 bases, with 14 bases between the two germline ends. The CDR3 has 15 residues. CDR3 sequence reads: CASFPHRSGANVLTF. The CDR3 DNA reads TGTGCCTCCTTCCCCCACCGCTCTGGGGCCAACGTCCTGACTTTC.

The chain carries TRBV7-6 and TRBJ2-6; D unresolved. The V and J ends lost 2 bases and 4 bases respectively, with 9 bases between them. There are 15 residues in the CDR3. The germline V gene has CDR1 SGHVS and CDR2 FNYEAQ. CDR3: CASSLTPPGANVLTF. The CDR3 DNA sequence: TGTGCCAGCAGCTTAACTCCACCCGGGGCCAACGTCCTGACTTTC.

Points on this clonotype: One end of the junction is discordant with germline, which a read error may explain. The rearrangement joins TRBV6-5 to TRBJ2-2, with D perhaps TRBD2 (6 bases). Germline lookup yields CDR1 MNHEY and CDR2 SVGAGI. This CDR3 region has 16 residues. CDR3 coding DNA: TGTGCCAGCAGTTATTCCCTACGGGGGAACGCCGGGGAGCTGTTTTTT. Protein: CASSYSLRGNAGELFF.

V and J are TRBV30 and TRBJ2-7; possible D gene TRBD1, 6 bases. This CDR3 is built from 14 residues. Germline lookup yields CDR1 GTSNPN and CDR2 SVGIG (reference sequence). V gave up 5 bases and J gave up 7 bases, with 21 bases separating them. Here the CDR3 DNA reads TGTGCCTGGTCAAACAGGGAACTCGTGGGTGAGCAGTACTTC. Encoded protein: CAWSNRELVGEQYF. The variable domain in full, completed from reference TRBV30 and TRBJ2-7, reads SQTIHQWPATLVQPVGSPLSLECTVEGTSNPNLYWYRQAAGRGLQLLFYSVGIGQISSEVPQNLSASRPQDRQFILSSKKLLLSDSGFYLCAWSNRELVGEQYFGPGTRLTVT.

The chain has TRBV20-1 and TRBJ2-3, with 7 bases that match TRBD1. This CDR3 spans 14 amino acids. Germline CDR1 reads DFQATT; CDR2 reads SNEGSKA (reference sequence). V lost 2 bases to trimming and J lost 5 bases; unmatched junction nucleotides: 7. The CDR3 sequence: CSARHGTAQDTQYF. Written as DNA, the CDR3 is TGCAGTGCTAGACATGGGACAGCCCAAGATACGCAGTATTTT.

There are a few counts of this clonotype. The gene calls are TRBV6-2 or TRBV6-3 and TRBJ2-6; D is uncertain. Trimming took 2 bases from V and 1 from J, leaving 6 bases between them. This CDR3 contains 15 residues. CDR1 is MNHEY, CDR2 SVGEGT, per germline. CDR3 DNA sequence: TGTGCCAGCAGTTACCTCGATTCTGGGGCCAACGTCCTGACTTTC. Translated: CASSYLDSGANVLTF.

The genes are TRBV10-3 and TRBJ2-7, with unresolved D. The length of the CDR3 is 14 residues. CDR1 is ENHRY and CDR2 is SYGVKD in the germline V gene. V lost 7 bases and J lost 0, with 13 bases in between. CDR3 bases: TGTGCCATCACTAGAGACGGTTCCTCCTACGAGCAGTACTTC. It translates to CAITRDGSSYEQYF.

The chain combines TRBV12-3 or TRBV12-4 with TRBJ2-5, with a possible D match to TRBD1 (5 bases). The V and J ends lost 4 bases and 2 bases respectively, with 20 bases between them. The CDR3 is 17 amino acids. CDR3 sequence: CASSSSHRSPRQETQYF. In DNA, the CDR3 is TGTGCCAGCAGTTCATCACACAGGTCCCCTCGGCAAGAGACCCAGTACTTC.

The V call is TRBV19, the J call TRBJ2-3; no firm D call. V gave up 3 bases and J gave up 6 bases, with 4 bases separating them. CDR1 is LNHDA and CDR2 is SQIVND in the germline V gene (reference sequence). The CDR3 contains 11 residues. The CDR3 nucleotides read TGTGCCAGTAGTATGGTGGATACGCAGTATTTT. Translated, it gives CASSMVDTQYF.

The chain joins TRBV20-1 to TRBJ1-5; 7 nucleotides line up with TRBD1. The CDR3 loop spans 13 amino acids. The V segment lost 3 bases and the J segment 5 bases; nucleotides outside the gene matches: 4. Per germline, CDR1 DFQATT and CDR2 SNEGSKA (reference sequence). The CDR3 region has the DNA TGCAGTGCTAGGACAGGGTTGGATCAGCCCCAGCATTTT. Its protein is CSARTGLDQPQHF.

In this sample, this clonotype turned up once. This rearrangement joins TRBV6-5 to TRBJ1-4; TRBD1 matches at 7 bases. CDR3 length: 14 residues. Germline CDR1 is MNHEY and CDR2 is SVGAGI. With 2 bases clipped from V and 7 bases from J, the junction kept 4 bases outside the gene matches. The CDR3 DNA reads TGTGCCAGCAGTTACCAGGGGGTCAGTGAAAAACTGTTTTTT. It is translated as CASSYQGVSEKLFF.

The sample holds a few counts of this clonotype. J is TRBJ2-3 and V is TRBV15, with a tentative D call TRBD1 (6 bases). The CDR3 covers 16 residues. V dropped 0 bases and J dropped 3 bases, with 13 bases sitting between them. Germline V lookup: CDR1 LNHNV, CDR2 YYDKDF (reference sequence). The DNA for the CDR3 is TGTGCCACCAGCAGAGAATTAGGGGGTCCTACAGATACGCAGTATTTT. Translating gives CATSRELGGPTDTQYF.

The CDR3 nucleotides are TGTGCCAGCAGTGAGGTAGCGGGAGGGCCATCCTACAATGAGCAGTTCTTC. This sequence encodes CASSEVAGGPSYNEQFF. The chain couples TRBV6-1 to TRBJ2-1, with 11 nucleotides matching TRBD2. The CDR3 totals 17 residues. Germline V gene lookup returns CDR1 MNHNS and CDR2 SASEGT. With V trimmed by 3 bases and J by 1 base, 5 bases remained unmatched.

The CDR3 nucleotides are TGTGCCAGCAGCCAAGGACAGGGAGCCAACGTCCTGACTTTC. This gives the protein CASSQGQGANVLTF. This chain joins TRBV7-2 and TRBJ2-6; 8 nucleotides match TRBD1. V was clipped by 5 bases and J by 7 bases; unmatched bases: 4. Germline V gene lookup returns CDR1 SGHTA and CDR2 FQGNSA. This CDR3 is built from 14 residues.

The table lists this clonotype with many counts. V is TRBV6-5 and J is TRBJ1-5, with a tentative D call TRBD1 (5 bases). Germline V gene lookup returns CDR1 MNHEY and CDR2 SVGAGI. Between the trimmed V and J ends, which lost 2 bases and 8 bases, there was a span of 16 bases. The CDR3 has 15 amino acids. This CDR3 reads CASSYTGRAGEPQHF. The CDR3 nucleotides read TGTGCCAGCAGTTACACGGGACGGGCCGGGGAGCCCCAGCATTTT.

The CDR3 is CASTSGNNEQFF. The CDR3 DNA sequence: TGTGCCAGCACTAGCGGAAACAATGAGCAGTTCTTC. The rearrangement joins TRBV12-3 or TRBV12-4 to TRBJ2-1, with 7 positions matching TRBD2. This CDR3 region has 12 residues. The V and J ends lost 7 bases and 5 bases, in that order; junction bases with no gene match: 2.

The rearrangement joins TRBV5-1 to TRBJ1-1, with 9 nucleotides matching TRBD1. V was clipped by 4 bases and J by 0 bases; unmatched bases: 7. The CDR3 is made up of 16 amino acids. Germline V lookup: CDR1 SGHRS, CDR2 YFSETQ. In DNA form, the CDR3 reads TGCGCCAGCAGCCTCGGACAGGGGCGAATGAACACTGAAGCTTTCTTT. The encoded protein is CASSLGQGRMNTEAFF.

This chain connects TRBV5-1 to TRBJ2-3; TRBD2 agrees at 8 bases. Germline CDR1 SGHRS, CDR2 YFSETQ. CDR3 length equals 15 residues. The junction had 8 bases not matched to a gene; V was cut back by 4 bases and J by 4 bases. Here the CDR3 reads CASSPRAGGPDTQYF. CDR3 coding DNA: TGCGCCAGCAGCCCAAGGGCGGGGGGACCAGATACGCAGTATTTT.

This clonotype showed up just a few times. V gene TRBV28 combines with J gene TRBJ1-3; 7 nucleotides match TRBD1. The germline V gene encodes CDR1 MDHEN and CDR2 SYDVKM. This CDR3 is 16 amino acids long. Germline trimming cut 4 bases from V and 4 bases from J; bases unmatched to any gene: 10. The CDR3 nucleotides are TGTGCCAGCAGTTCCTGGGACAGTCCTGGAGGAAACACCATATATTTT. Amino acids: CASSSWDSPGGNTIYF. The full variable domain, in which reference TRBV28 and TRBJ1-3 provide the parts outside the CDR3, is DVKVTQSSRYLVKRTGEKVFLECVQDMDHENMFWYRQDPGLGLRLIYFSYDVKMKEKGDIPEGYSVSREKKERFSLILESASTNQTSMYLCASSSWDSPGGNTIYFGEGSWLTVV.

This clonotype turned up a few times. This chain uses TRBV20-1 with TRBJ2-7; 9 positions agree with TRBD1. The germline CDR1 and CDR2 sequences are DFQATT and SNEGSKA (reference sequence). V was clipped by 0 bases and J by 4 bases; unmatched bases: 10. The CDR3 covers 16 residues. CDR3 loop: CSARDLQGAKAYEQYF. CDR3 bases: TGCAGTGCTAGAGACTTACAGGGGGCAAAGGCGTACGAGCAGTACTTC.